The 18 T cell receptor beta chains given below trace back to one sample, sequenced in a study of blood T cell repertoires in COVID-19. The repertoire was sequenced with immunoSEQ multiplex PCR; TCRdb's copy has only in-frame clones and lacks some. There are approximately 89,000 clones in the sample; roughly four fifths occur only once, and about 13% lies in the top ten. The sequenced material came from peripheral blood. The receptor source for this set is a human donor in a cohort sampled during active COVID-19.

CDR3 protein: CASSFRDRGRLGGYTF. The CDR3 bases are TGTGCCAGCAGTTTCCGGGACAGGGGGCGCCTAGGGGGCTACACCTTC. The rearrangement links TRBV28 to TRBJ1-2; 12 bases align to TRBD1. CDR3 length equals 16 residues. Germline V gene data show CDR1 as MDHEN and CDR2 as SYDVKM. V was pared by 3 bases and J by 8 bases, with 10 bases of the junction left unmatched.

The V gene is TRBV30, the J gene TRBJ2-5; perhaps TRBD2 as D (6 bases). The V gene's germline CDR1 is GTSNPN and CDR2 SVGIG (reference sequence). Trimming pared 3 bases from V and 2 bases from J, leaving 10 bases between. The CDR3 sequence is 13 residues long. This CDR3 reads CAWRFGGQETQYF. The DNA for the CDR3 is TGTGCCTGGAGGTTTGGGGGGCAAGAGACCCAGTACTTC.

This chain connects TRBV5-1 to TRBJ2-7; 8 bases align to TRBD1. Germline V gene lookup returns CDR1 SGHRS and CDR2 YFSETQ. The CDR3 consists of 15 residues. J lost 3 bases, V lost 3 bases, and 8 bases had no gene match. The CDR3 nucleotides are TGCGCCAGCAGCTCCGACAGGACAGGGTTCTACGAGCAGTACTTC. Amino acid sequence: CASSSDRTGFYEQYF.

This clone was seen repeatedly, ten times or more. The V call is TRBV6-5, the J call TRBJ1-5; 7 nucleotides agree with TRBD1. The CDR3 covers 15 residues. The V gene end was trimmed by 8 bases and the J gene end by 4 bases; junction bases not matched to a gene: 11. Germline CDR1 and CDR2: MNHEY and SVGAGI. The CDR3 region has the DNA TGTGCCAGCCTTCTTATTTACAGGGGTAATCAGCCCCAGCATTTT. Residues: CASLLIYRGNQPQHF.

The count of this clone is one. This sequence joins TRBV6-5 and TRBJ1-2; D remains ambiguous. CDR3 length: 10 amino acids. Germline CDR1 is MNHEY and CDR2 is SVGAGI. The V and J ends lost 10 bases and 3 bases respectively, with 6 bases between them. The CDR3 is CATRDYGYTF. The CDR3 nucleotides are TGTGCCACCCGAGACTATGGCTACACCTTC.

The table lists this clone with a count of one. CDR3 protein: CASRLAGSQETQYF. CDR3 coding DNA: TGTGCCAGCCGACTAGCGGGGTCCCAAGAGACCCAGTACTTC. The chain joins TRBV28 to TRBJ2-5; 11 positions agree with TRBD2. Germline trimming cut 8 bases from V and 1 base from J; bases unmatched to any gene: 3. The CDR3 is made up of 14 amino acids. Germline-derived CDR1 and CDR2 are MDHEN and SYDVKM.

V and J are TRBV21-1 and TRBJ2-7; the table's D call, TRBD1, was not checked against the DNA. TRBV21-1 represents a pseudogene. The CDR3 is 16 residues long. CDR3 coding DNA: TGTGCCAGCAGCAACAGGGGGACTGCGTCGGGCTGTGAGCAGTACTTC. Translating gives CASSNRGTASGCEQYF.

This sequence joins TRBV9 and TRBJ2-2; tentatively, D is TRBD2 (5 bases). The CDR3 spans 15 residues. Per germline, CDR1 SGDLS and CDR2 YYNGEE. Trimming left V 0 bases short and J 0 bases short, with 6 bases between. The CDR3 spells CASSVGGTNTGELFF. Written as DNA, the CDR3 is TGTGCCAGCAGCGTAGGAGGGACGAACACCGGGGAGCTGTTTTTT.

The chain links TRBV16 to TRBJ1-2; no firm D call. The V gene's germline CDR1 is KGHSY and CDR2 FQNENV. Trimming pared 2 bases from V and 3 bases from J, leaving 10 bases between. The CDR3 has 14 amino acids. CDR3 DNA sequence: TGTGCCAGCAGCCAACCGAGCAGCGACTATGGCTACACCTTC. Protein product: CASSQPSSDYGYTF.

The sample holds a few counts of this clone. Here the CDR3 DNA reads TGCGCCAGCAGCTTGGCCGCAGGTATCGGGGAGCTGTTTTTT. Protein product: CASSLAAGIGELFF. This rearrangement joins TRBV5-1 to TRBJ2-2; no clear D gene. Trimming removed 0 bases from V and 7 bases from J, with 10 bases in between. There are 14 residues in the CDR3. CDR1 and CDR2 (germline): SGHRS, YFSETQ.

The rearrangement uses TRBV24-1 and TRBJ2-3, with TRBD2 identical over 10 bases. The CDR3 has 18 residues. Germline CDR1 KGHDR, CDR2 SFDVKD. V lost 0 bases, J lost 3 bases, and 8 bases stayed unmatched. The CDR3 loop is CATSDLRGAGGPTDTQYF. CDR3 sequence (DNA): TGTGCCACCAGTGATTTGCGAGGAGCGGGGGGGCCTACAGATACGCAGTATTTT.

In nucleotides, the CDR3 is TGTGCCAGCAGCCCAAACACCGGGGAGCTGTTTTTT. Its translation is CASSPNTGELFF. The J gene is TRBJ2-2, the V gene TRBV11-2; D ambiguous. V gave up 5 bases and J gave up 2 bases, with 3 bases separating them. Germline assignment: CDR1 SGHAT and CDR2 FQNNGV. The CDR3 is 12 amino acids.

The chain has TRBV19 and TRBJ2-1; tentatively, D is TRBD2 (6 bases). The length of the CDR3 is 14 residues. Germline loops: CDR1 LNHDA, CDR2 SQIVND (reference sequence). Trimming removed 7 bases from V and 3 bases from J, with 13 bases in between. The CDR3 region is CASTTGGDYNEQFF. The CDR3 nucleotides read TGTGCCAGTACCACCGGGGGAGACTACAATGAGCAGTTCTTC.

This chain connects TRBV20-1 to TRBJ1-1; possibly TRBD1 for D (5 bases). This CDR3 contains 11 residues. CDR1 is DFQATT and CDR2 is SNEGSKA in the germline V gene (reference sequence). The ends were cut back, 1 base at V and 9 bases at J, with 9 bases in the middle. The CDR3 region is CSARVTAQAFF. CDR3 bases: TGCAGTGCTAGAGTGACAGCTCAAGCTTTCTTT.

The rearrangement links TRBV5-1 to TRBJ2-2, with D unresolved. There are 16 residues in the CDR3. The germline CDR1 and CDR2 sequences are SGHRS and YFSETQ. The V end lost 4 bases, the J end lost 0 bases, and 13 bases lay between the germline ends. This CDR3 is CASSPPGVPNTGELFF. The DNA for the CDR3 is TGCGCCAGCAGCCCCCCCGGAGTCCCGAACACCGGGGAGCTGTTTTTT.

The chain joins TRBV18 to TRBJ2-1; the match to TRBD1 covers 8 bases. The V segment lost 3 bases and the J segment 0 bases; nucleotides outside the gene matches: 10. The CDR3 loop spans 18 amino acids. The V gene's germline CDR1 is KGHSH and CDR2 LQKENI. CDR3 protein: CASSPRGLAGSSYNEQFF. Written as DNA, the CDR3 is TGTGCCAGCTCACCCAGGGGGCTGGCGGGGAGCTCCTACAATGAGCAGTTCTTC.

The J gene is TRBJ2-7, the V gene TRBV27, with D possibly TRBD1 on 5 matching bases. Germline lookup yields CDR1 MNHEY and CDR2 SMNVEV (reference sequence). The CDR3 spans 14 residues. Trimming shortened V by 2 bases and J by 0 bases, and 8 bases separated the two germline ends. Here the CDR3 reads CASSLGRVSYEQYF. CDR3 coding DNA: TGTGCCAGCAGTTTAGGCAGGGTCTCCTACGAGCAGTACTTC.

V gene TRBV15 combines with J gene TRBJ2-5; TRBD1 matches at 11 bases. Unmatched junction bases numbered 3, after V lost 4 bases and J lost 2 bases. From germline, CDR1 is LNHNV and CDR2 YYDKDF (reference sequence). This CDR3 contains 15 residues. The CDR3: CATSTRDRGQETQYF. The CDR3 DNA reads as TGTGCCACCAGCACCCGGGACAGGGGGCAAGAGACCCAGTACTTC. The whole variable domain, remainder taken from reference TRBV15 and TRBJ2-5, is DAMVIQNPRYQVTQFGKPVTLSCSQTLNHNVMYWYQQKSSQAPKLLFHYYDKDFNNEADTPDNFQSRRPNTSFCFLDIRSPGLGDTAMYLCATSTRDRGQETQYFGPGTRLLVL.